The 21 T cell receptor beta chains presented below share a single source sample, sequenced in a study of T-cell reconstitution after alpha-beta-depleted transplantation in children. During its preparation, the TCRbeta library received unique molecular identifiers. MiXCR, applied by TCRdb to the PCR reads, yields one record per CDR3 protein. The data show fewer than 700,000 distinct CDR3 sequences, with 10% to 15% seen just once and 2.2% held by the top ten. This material consisted of PBMCs, mostly from graft donor cells, taken 360 days after TCRalphabeta/CD19-depleted stem cell transplant. The receptors were gathered from a male patient between 10 and 17 years old who had a stem cell transplant for acute myeloid leukemia, so the T cells may come from the graft donor.

The rearrangement links TRBV4-2 to TRBJ1-1; no definite D call. The germline V and J ends were trimmed by 0 bases and 0 bases, with 8 bases remaining between them. Germline loops: CDR1 LGHNA, CDR2 YNFKEQ. The CDR3 totals 15 residues. The CDR3 DNA follows: TGTGCCAGCAGCCAAGAATCGGGTCTGAACACTGAAGCTTTCTTT. It is translated as CASSQESGLNTEAFF.

This clonotype was seen more than once but under ten times. The rearrangement joins TRBV7-9 to TRBJ2-2, with TRBD1 matching over 11 bases. The CDR3 consists of 16 residues. V gave up 3 bases and J gave up 6 bases; unmatched junction bases: 6. Germline-derived CDR1 and CDR2 are SEHNR and FQNEAQ (reference sequence). In DNA, the CDR3 is TGTGCCAGCAGCTTCGAGGACAGGGGGCTGTCCGGGGAGCTGTTTTTT. Protein: CASSFEDRGLSGELFF.

This clonotype was seen ten or more times. The chain recombines TRBV28 with TRBJ2-3, with D tentatively TRBD2 (6 bases). The CDR3 is 13 residues long. Germline CDR1 is MDHEN and CDR2 is SYDVKM. V dropped 10 bases and J dropped 1 base, with 12 bases sitting between them. The CDR3 loop is CAIRDSGTDTQYF. CDR3 DNA sequence: TGTGCCATCCGGGACTCTGGCACAGATACGCAGTATTTT.

Of note for this clonotype: A read error may be the cause here, since a much bigger clone is one base away. The rearrangement uses TRBV6-5 and TRBJ1-1, with D tentatively TRBD1 (5 bases). There are 12 residues in the CDR3. Germline CDR1 and CDR2: MNHEY and SVGAGI. V dropped 3 bases and J dropped 5 bases, with 7 bases sitting between them. This chain's CDR3 is CASSYEGTEAFF. CDR3 in DNA: TGTGCCAGCAGTTATGAGGGGACTGAAGCTTTCTTT.

The chain joins TRBV21-1 to TRBJ1-1. TRBV21-1 is a pseudogene segment. This CDR3 comprises 15 residues. The CDR3 coding sequence is TGTGCCAGCAGCAAAGCCTCGGGGGAGGACACTGAAGCTTTCTTT. Its protein is CASSKASGEDTEAFF.

This clonotype was seen at least ten times. The chain employs TRBV6-5 and TRBJ1-6; no reliable D call. Germline V gives CDR1 MNHEY, CDR2 SVGAGI. Trimming left V 2 bases short and J 9 bases short, with 14 bases between. The CDR3 spans 15 residues. CDR3 bases: TGTGCCAGCAGTTACGGAGTGGCAGGAGTTTCACCCCTCCACTTT. Protein product: CASSYGVAGVSPLHF.

This clonotype occurred a few times. The chain recombines TRBV7-7 with TRBJ2-7; the D gene is possibly TRBD2 (7 bases). Germline V gene lookup returns CDR1 SSHAT and CDR2 FNYEAQ (reference sequence). The CDR3 length is 14 residues. The CDR3 sequence is CATPSGEGSYEQYF. In DNA, the CDR3 is TGTGCTACCCCCTCAGGGGAGGGCTCCTACGAGCAGTACTTC.

The table lists this clonotype with a few counts. This chain's CDR3 is CSARDKRRSPYEQYF. CDR3 sequence (DNA): TGCAGTGCTAGAGATAAGAGGAGAAGCCCCTACGAGCAGTACTTC. V is TRBV20-1 and J is TRBJ2-7; D remains unclear. V lost 0 bases to trimming and J lost 2 bases, with 14 bases between them. The germline V gene encodes CDR1 DFQATT and CDR2 SNEGSKA (reference sequence). The CDR3 spans 15 residues.

Many counts were recorded for this clonotype. The genes are TRBV25-1 and TRBJ1-1; D is ambiguous. The germline CDR1 and CDR2 sequences are MGHDK and SYGVNS. Trimming stripped 1 base from V and 0 bases from J, with 6 bases between. The CDR3 totals 14 residues. CDR3 residues: CASSEWRMNTEAFF. The CDR3 DNA sequence: TGTGCCAGCAGTGAATGGAGGATGAACACTGAAGCTTTCTTT.

This chain links TRBV18 with TRBJ2-7; TRBD1 matches 9 bases. Trimming removed 3 bases from V and 1 base from J; junction bases left unmatched: 10. In germline, CDR1 is KGHSH, CDR2 LQKENI. The CDR3 length is 17 residues. CDR3 amino acids: CASSPSYRGRLSYEQYF. The CDR3 DNA follows: TGTGCCAGCTCACCTTCCTACAGGGGGCGCTTGTCCTACGAGCAGTACTTC.

This clonotype occurred many times. The chain is built from TRBV5-1 and TRBJ2-5; 8 bases line up with TRBD2. The CDR3 runs 15 residues. Germline V gene lookup returns CDR1 SGHRS and CDR2 YFSETQ. V lost 3 bases, J lost 4 bases, and 8 bases stayed unmatched. The CDR3 spells CASSSETSEGETQYF. CDR3 in DNA: TGCGCCAGCAGCTCGGAGACTAGCGAAGGAGAGACCCAGTACTTC.

In this sample, this clonotype turned up a few times. The genes are TRBV7-3 and TRBJ2-1; TRBD2 aligns across 9 bases. The germline V gene encodes CDR1 SGHTA and CDR2 FQGTGA. The CDR3 has 21 amino acids. The junction had 15 bases not matched to a gene; V was cut back by 0 bases and J by 0 bases. CDR3 coding DNA: TGTGCCAGCAGCTTAACGAGTTCGGCGGGAGGGCTGATACGCTCCTACAATGAGCAGTTCTTC. Translation: CASSLTSSAGGLIRSYNEQFF.

This clonotype came up a few times. One junction end disagrees with the germline gene, perhaps due to a read error. J is TRBJ2-5 and V is TRBV12-3 or TRBV12-4; 7 nucleotides match TRBD1. The CDR3 extends over 16 amino acids. The CDR3 DNA reads TGTGCCAGCAGCTTAGGACAGGCCGAGGTGGGGGAGACCCAGTACTTC. Its translation is CASSLGQAEVGETQYF.

The rearrangement uses TRBV4-3 and TRBJ2-1; 7 bases fit TRBD2. The ends lost 4 bases at V and 3 bases at J; junction bases unmatched: 6. The CDR3 covers 15 residues. Germline lookup yields CDR1 LGHNA and CDR2 YSLEER. The CDR3 region is CASSPGLFSYNEQFF. In nucleotides, the CDR3 is TGCGCCAGCAGCCCGGGACTATTCAGCTACAATGAGCAGTTCTTC.

The gene calls are TRBV28 and TRBJ1-5; 7 nucleotides align to TRBD1. The CDR3 is 16 amino acids. The V gene end was trimmed by 0 bases and the J gene end by 2 bases; junction bases not matched to a gene: 4. Germline V gene sequence: CDR1 MDHEN, CDR2 SYDVKM. CDR3 loop: CASSLWFGQGNQPQHF. The CDR3 DNA follows: TGTGCCAGCAGTTTATGGTTCGGACAGGGCAATCAGCCCCAGCATTTT.

Comment on this clonotype: This may arise from a read error, as a much more abundant clone is one base away. The chain combines TRBV12-3 or TRBV12-4 with TRBJ2-5; D is ambiguous. The length of the CDR3 is 14 residues. V was shortened by 7 bases and J by 5 bases, with 17 bases between the two germline ends. CDR3 amino acids: CASINLLSVETQYF. In DNA, the CDR3 is TGTGCCAGCATAAATTTACTTTCTGTGGAGACCCAGTACTTC.

This clonotype was detected ten times or more. This rearrangement joins TRBV7-8 to TRBJ2-2; 7 bases line up with TRBD1. CDR1 is SGHVS and CDR2 is FQNEAQ in the germline V gene. The CDR3 covers 15 residues. V shed 5 bases and J 4 bases; nucleotides not matched to a gene: 7. CDR3 sequence reads: CASSRRTGATGELFF. CDR3 nucleotide sequence: TGTGCCAGCAGCCGCCGAACAGGGGCCACCGGGGAGCTGTTTTTT.

The chain carries TRBV21-1 and TRBJ2-2; the D call TRBD1 from the table was never checked on the DNA. TRBV21-1 is termed a pseudogene. There are 17 residues in the CDR3. CDR3 in amino acids: CASRNGGAEANTGELFF. CDR3 nucleotides: TGTGCCAGCAGGAACGGGGGGGCGGAGGCGAACACCGGGGAGCTGTTTTTT.

The chain has TRBV5-1 and TRBJ2-7; TRBD2 matches at 11 bases. Germline V gives CDR1 SGHRS, CDR2 YFSETQ. The CDR3 sequence is 15 residues long. V shed 4 bases and J 2 bases; nucleotides not matched to a gene: 5. The CDR3 DNA follows: TGCGCCAGCAGCCAGACTAGCGGGACTACCTACGAGCAGTACTTC. It yields the protein CASSQTSGTTYEQYF.

This clonotype came up a few times. V usage is TRBV7-3 and J usage is TRBJ2-7; 13 bases align to TRBD2. This CDR3 comprises 17 residues. Germline values: CDR1 SGHTA, CDR2 FQGTGA. V shed 3 bases and J 2 bases; nucleotides not matched to a gene: 7. CDR3 loop: CASSFRTTSGRPYEQYF. The CDR3 DNA is TGTGCCAGCAGCTTCCGCACGACTAGCGGGAGGCCCTACGAGCAGTACTTC. Full variable domain (rest looked up from reference TRBV7-3 and TRBJ2-7): GAGVSQTPSNKVTEKGKYVELRCDPISGHTALYWYRQSLGQGPEFLIYFQGTGAADDSGLPNDRFFAVRPEGSVSTLKIQRTERGDSAVYLCASSFRTTSGRPYEQYFGPGTRLTVT.

The rearrangement links TRBV6-1 to TRBJ2-2, with 9 positions matching TRBD2. Germline-derived CDR1 and CDR2 are MNHNS and SASEGT. The V gene end was trimmed by 8 bases and the J gene end by 7 bases; junction bases not matched to a gene: 8. The CDR3 has 14 residues. CDR3 sequence: CASLSLAGNGELFF. The CDR3, as DNA: TGTGCCAGCCTTTCGCTAGCGGGAAACGGGGAGCTGTTTTTT.